This T cell receptor beta chain was recorded in a study of T cell repertoires and leukemia-associated antigens (dated by TCRdb to about 2019). With respect to the entire study: About 5.1 to 6.6 million read pairs and about 3 to 5.0 million effective reads were obtained per sample, with 15 million or so effective reads obtained overall. In vitro peptide stimulation of healthy T cells was used with the aim of identifying the antigen recognized by a TCR Vbeta21 clone previously found in CML patients. Broader findings and caveats from the paper: Direct testing of the expanded clones' antigen specificity and function was not done, and further investigation was required. The four groups showed no significant differences in numbers of Vbeta genes (approximately 60), Jbeta genes (about 14), VDJ rearrangements, or unique CDR3s.

This clonotype is judged medium-sized (0.01 to 0.1%). Its antigen has not been determined. Per-base qualities were not stored, and no clone one base away is much larger. CD3+ T cells were first rested overnight at less than 3 million cells/mL in RPMI 1640 without fetal bovine serum. Following the manufacturer's instructions, MACS immunomagnetic beads were used to pull CD3+ T cells out of the PBMCs. TRIzol reagent was used to extract total RNA from the cultured T cells. 5' rapid amplification of cDNA ends (5'RACE) was the method used to amplify TCRbeta libraries from the RNA. Before sequencing, Qubit, an Agilent instrument, and quantitative PCR were used to check library concentration and integrity. A commercial service provider sequenced the qualified libraries on Illumina HiSeq or MiSeq. For the original study's pipeline: MiXCR version 1.8.2 was used to identify TCR sequences in each sample. For a clone to be considered qualified, a CDR3 longer than four amino acids, an in-frame nucleotide length, and the absence of a stop codon were required. A read containing the complete CDR3 structure was defined as an effective read. Validation of expanded clones was performed by RT-PCR with 24 Vbeta primers, GeneScan spectratyping, and Sanger sequencing. The public reads were quality trimmed at Q25 with fastp and then assembled into clones with MiXCR by TCRdb, keeping productive beta chains. Rows matching on CDR3 protein sequence are summarized as one entry with the most common DNA and genes. TCRdb's processing, not the study's, gives the V and J calls here. The sample records 13,000 to 15,000 distinct CDR3 sequences, approximately 42% of which are singletons. Of the sample, 7.5% to 10% falls within the top ten clones.

The CDR3 starts with the cysteine, ends with the phenylalanine, and has 17 residues. CDR3 DNA only is kept here, 51 bases in frame from base 1. The germline V gene provides CDR1 LGHNA and CDR2 YSLEER. A distance of 9 bases separates the germline ends of V and J, which lose 0 bases and 0 bases respectively. The clonotype was recovered from a female donor in good health. Input material: CD3+ T cells sorted from blood and cultured. In this chain, TRBV4-3 is recombined with TRBJ2-6; no D gene is confidently identified. The CDR3 protein sequence reads: CASSQELHYSGANVLTF. The nucleotide sequence is given as TGCGCCAGCAGCCAAGAACTGCACTACTCTGGGGCCAACGTCCTGACTTTC.